This TCR beta chain was obtained from a study of blood T cell repertoires in COVID-19. V lost 1 base and J lost 0, with 4 bases in between. This CDR3 has 15 amino acids. Germline CDR1 reads MNHNS; CDR2 reads SASEGT. Original analysis: Using reference gene primer amplification, nucleated cell counts were estimated. TCRdb keeps only in-frame clones here, not all; method: immunoSEQ multiplex PCR. From that table come the V and J calls and clone size; the DNA was used to work out D and trimming. Among about 150,000 clones, around 74% were seen once, and the ten largest hold roughly 3.5%. The sample consisted of peripheral blood. The origin of this receptor is a woman older than 75 with acute or convalescent COVID-19. V gene TRBV6-1 combines with J gene TRBJ1-6, with D hard to call. CDR3 amino acids: CASSEESSYNSPLHF. CDR3 DNA: TGTGCCAGCAGTGAAGAGAGCTCCTATAATTCACCCCTCCACTTT.